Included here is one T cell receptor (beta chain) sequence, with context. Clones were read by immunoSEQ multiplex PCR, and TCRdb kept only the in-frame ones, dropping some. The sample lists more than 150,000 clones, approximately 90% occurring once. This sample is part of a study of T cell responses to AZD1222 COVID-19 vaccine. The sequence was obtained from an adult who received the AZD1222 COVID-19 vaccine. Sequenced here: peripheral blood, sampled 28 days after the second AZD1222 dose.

This CDR3 reads CASSNRANGSPLHF. The CDR3 region has the DNA TGTGCCAGCAGCAACAGGGCCAACGGTTCACCCCTCCACTTT. V gene TRBV6-2 or TRBV6-3 combines with J gene TRBJ1-6, with D perhaps matching TRBD1 (6 bases). Germline V gene data show CDR1 as MNHEY and CDR2 as SVGEGT. This CDR3 has 14 amino acids. V lost 6 bases, J lost 9 bases, and 15 bases lay in between.